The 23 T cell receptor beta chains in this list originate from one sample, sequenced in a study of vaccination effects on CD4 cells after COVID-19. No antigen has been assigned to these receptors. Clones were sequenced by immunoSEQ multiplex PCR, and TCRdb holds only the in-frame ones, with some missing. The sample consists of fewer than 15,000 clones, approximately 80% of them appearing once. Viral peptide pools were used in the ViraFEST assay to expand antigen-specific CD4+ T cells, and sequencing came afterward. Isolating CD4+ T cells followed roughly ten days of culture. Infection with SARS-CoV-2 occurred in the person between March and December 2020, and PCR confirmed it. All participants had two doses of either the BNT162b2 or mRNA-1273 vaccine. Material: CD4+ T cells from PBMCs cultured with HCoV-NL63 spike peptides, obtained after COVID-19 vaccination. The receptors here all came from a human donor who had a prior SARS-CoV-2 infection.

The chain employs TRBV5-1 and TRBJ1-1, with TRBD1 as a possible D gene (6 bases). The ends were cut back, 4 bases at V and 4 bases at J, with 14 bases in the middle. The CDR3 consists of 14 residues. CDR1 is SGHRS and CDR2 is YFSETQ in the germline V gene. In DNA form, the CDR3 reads TGCGCCAGCAGCGGGGCAGGGGATGCCACTGAAGCTTTCTTT. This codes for CASSGAGDATEAFF.

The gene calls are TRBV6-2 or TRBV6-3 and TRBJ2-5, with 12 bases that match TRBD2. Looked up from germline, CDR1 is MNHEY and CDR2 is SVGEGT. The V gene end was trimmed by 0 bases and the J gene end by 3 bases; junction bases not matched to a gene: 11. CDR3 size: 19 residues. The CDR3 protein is CASSYSHGLAGFGEETQYF. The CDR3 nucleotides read TGTGCCAGCAGTTACTCGCACGGACTAGCGGGATTTGGGGAAGAGACCCAGTACTTC.

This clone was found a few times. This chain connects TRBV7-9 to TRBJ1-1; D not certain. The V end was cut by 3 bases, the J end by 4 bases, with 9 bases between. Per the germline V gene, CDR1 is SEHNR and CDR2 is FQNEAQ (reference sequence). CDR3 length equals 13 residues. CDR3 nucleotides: TGTGCCAGCAGCTTCGGGCAGAGCACTGAAGCTTTCTTT. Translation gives CASSFGQSTEAFF. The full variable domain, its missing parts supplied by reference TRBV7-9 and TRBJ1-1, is DTGVSQNPRHKITKRGQNVTFRCDPISEHNRLYWYRQTLGQGPEFLTYFQNEAQLEKSRLLSDRFSAERPKGSFSTLEIQRTEQGDSAMYLCASSFGQSTEAFFGQGTRLTVV.

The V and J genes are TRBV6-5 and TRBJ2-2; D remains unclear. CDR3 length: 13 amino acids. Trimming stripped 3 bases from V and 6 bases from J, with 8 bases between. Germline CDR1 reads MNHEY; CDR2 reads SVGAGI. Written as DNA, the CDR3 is TGTGCCAGCAGTTATGCGGATCCCGGGGAGCTGTTTTTT. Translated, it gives CASSYADPGELFF.

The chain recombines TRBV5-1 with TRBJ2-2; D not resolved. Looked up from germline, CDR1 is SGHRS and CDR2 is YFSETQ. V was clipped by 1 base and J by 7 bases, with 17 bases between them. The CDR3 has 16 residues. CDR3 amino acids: CASSLRADVGVGELFF. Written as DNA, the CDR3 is TGCGCCAGCAGCTTGCGGGCGGATGTCGGCGTCGGGGAGCTGTTTTTT.

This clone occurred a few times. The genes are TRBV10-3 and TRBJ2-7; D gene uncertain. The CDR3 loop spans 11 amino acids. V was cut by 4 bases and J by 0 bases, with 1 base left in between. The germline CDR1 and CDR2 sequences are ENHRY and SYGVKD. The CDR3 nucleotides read TGTGCCATCAGTGTCTCCTACGAGCAGTACTTC. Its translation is CAISVSYEQYF.

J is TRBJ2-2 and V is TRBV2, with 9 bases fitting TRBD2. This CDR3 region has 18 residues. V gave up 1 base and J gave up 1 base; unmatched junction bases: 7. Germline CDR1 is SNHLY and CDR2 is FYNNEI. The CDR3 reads CASSEGVLAGENTGELFF. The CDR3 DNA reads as TGTGCCAGCAGTGAAGGGGTGTTAGCGGGGGAGAACACCGGGGAGCTGTTTTTT.

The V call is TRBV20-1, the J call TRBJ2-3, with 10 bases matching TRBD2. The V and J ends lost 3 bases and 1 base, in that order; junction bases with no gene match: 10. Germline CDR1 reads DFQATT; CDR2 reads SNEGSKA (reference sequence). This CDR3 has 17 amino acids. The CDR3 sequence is CSASNFSSGSGTDTQYF. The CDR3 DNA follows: TGCAGTGCTAGTAATTTCTCTAGCGGGAGCGGCACAGATACGCAGTATTTT.

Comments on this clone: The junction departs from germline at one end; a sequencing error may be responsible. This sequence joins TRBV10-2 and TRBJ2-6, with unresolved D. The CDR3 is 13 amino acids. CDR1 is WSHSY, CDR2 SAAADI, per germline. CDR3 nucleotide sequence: TGCGCCACCAGTAGGGCTGGGGCCAACGTCCTGACTTTC. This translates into CATSRAGANVLTF.

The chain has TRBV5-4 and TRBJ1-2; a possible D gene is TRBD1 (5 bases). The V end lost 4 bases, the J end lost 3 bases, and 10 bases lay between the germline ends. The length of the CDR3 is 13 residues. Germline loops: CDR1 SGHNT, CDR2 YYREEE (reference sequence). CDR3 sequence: CASSPGDYYGYTF. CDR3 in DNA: TGTGCCAGCAGCCCGGGGGACTACTATGGCTACACCTTC.

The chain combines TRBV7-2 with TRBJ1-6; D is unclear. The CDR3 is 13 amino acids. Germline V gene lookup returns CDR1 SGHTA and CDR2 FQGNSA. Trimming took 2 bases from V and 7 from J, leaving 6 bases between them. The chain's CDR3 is CASSLYENSPLHF. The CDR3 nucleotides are TGTGCCAGCAGCTTATATGAAAATTCACCCCTCCACTTT.

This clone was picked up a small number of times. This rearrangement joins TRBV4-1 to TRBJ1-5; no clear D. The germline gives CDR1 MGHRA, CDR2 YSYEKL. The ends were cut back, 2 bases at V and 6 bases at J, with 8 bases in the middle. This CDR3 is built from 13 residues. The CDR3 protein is CASSQRVSQPQHF. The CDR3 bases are TGCGCCAGCAGCCAACGAGTCTCTCAGCCCCAGCATTTT.

The CDR3 loop reads CASSLGDRESYGYTF. The CDR3 bases are TGTGCCAGCAGCTTGGGGGACAGGGAGTCCTATGGCTACACCTTC. The V and J genes are TRBV5-4 and TRBJ1-2; TRBD1 matches at 9 bases. CDR3 length equals 15 residues. V gave up 0 bases and J gave up 4 bases; unmatched junction bases: 4. Germline V gene sequence: CDR1 SGHNT, CDR2 YYREEE (reference sequence).

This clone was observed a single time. The CDR3 region has the DNA TGTGCCAGTAGTATGCTGTCATTGCGGGGTTTGGGTCAGCCCCAGCATTTT. Protein sequence: CASSMLSLRGLGQPQHF. V gene TRBV19 combines with J gene TRBJ1-5, with D unresolved. Germline assignment: CDR1 LNHDA and CDR2 SQIVND (reference sequence). The CDR3 runs 17 residues. The V end was cut by 3 bases, the J end by 6 bases, with 21 bases between. Together with reference TRBV19 and TRBJ1-5, the CDR3 gives the full variable domain: DGGITQSPKYLFRKEGQNVTLSCEQNLNHDAMYWYRQDPGQGLRLIYYSQIVNDFQKGDIAEGYSVSREKKESFPLTVTSAQKNPTAFYLCASSMLSLRGLGQPQHFGDGTRLSIL.

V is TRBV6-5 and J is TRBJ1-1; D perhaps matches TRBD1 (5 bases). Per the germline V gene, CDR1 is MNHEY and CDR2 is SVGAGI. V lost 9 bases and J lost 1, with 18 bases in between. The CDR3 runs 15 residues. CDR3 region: CASREAGDQNTEAFF. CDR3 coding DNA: TGTGCCAGTCGCGAGGCCGGGGACCAGAACACTGAAGCTTTCTTT.

This CDR3 reads CASSRGTVQETQYF. The CDR3 region has the DNA TGTGCCAGCAGCCGAGGGACAGTCCAAGAGACCCAGTACTTC. The chain combines TRBV3-1 (or the pseudogene TRBV3-2) with TRBJ2-5, with 7 bases aligning to TRBD1. Trimming at V came to 4 bases and at J to 1 base, leaving 3 bases not matched to a gene. The CDR3 runs to 14 residues. The germline V gene has CDR1 LGHDT and CDR2 YNNKEL (reference sequence).

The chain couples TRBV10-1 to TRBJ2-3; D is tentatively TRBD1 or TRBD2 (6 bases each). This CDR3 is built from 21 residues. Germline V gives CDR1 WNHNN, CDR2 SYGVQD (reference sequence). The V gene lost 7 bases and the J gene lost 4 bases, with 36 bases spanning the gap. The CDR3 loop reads CASTHPPTRGPFKVAPDTQYF. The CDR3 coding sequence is TGCGCCAGCACCCACCCACCTACTCGGGGGCCCTTTAAGGTCGCCCCAGATACGCAGTATTTT.

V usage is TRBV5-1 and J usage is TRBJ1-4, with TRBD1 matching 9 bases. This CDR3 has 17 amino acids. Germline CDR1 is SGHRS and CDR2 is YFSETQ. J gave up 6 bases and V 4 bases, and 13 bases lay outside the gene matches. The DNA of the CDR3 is TGCGCCAGCAGCGGGATAGGCACAGGGGGCTTCGATGAAAAACTGTTTTTT. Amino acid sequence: CASSGIGTGGFDEKLFF.

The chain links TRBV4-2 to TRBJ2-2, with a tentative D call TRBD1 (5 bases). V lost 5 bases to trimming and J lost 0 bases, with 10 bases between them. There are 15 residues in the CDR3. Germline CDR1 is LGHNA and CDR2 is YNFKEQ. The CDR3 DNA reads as TGTGCCAGCAGCTACACGACAGCGAACACCGGGGAGCTGTTTTTT. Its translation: CASSYTTANTGELFF.

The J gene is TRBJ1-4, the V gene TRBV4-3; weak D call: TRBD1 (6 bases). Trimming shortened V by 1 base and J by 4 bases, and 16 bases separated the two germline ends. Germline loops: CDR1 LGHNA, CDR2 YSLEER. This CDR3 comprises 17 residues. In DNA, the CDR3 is TGCGCCAGCAGCCAAGCGGACCTCAGGGGTATTAATGAAAAACTGTTTTTT. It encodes CASSQADLRGINEKLFF.

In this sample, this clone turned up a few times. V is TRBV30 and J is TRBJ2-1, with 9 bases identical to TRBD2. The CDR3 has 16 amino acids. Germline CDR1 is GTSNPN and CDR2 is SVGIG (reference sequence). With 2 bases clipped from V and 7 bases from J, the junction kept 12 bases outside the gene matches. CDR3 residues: CAWSSHVAGVRNEQFF. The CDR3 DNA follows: TGTGCCTGGAGTTCCCACGTAGCGGGAGTTAGGAATGAGCAGTTCTTC.

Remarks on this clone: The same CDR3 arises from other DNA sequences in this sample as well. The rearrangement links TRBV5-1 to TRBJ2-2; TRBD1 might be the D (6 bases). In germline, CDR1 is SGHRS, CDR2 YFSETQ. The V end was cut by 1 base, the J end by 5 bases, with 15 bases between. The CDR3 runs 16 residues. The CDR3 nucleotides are TGCGCCAGCAGCTTGCTTCCAGGGGTACAAACCGGGGAGCTGTTTTTT. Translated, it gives CASSLLPGVQTGELFF. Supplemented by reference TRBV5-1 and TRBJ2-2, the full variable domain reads KAGVTQTPRYLIKTRGQQVTLSCSPISGHRSVSWYQQTPGQGLQFLFEYFSETQRNKGNFPGRFSGRQFSNSRSEMNVSTLELGDSALYLCASSLLPGVQTGELFFGEGSRLTVL.

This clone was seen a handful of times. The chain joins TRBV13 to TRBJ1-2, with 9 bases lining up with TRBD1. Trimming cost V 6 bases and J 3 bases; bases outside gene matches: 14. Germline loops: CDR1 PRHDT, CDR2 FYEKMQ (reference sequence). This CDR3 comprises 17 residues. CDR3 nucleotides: TGTGCCAGCAGACGTTATTTAACCCGGGACAGGGACTATGGCTACACCTTC. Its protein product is CASRRYLTRDRDYGYTF.